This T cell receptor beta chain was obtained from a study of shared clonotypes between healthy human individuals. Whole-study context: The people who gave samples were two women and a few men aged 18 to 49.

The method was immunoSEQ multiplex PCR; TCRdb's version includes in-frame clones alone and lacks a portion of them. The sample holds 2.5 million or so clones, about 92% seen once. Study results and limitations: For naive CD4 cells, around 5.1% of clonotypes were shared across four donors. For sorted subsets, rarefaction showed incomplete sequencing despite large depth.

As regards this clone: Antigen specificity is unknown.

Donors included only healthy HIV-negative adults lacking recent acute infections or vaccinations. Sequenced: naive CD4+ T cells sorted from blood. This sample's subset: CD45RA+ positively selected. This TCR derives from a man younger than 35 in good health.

CDR3 DNA: TGTGCCAGCAGTTACCTGGGACCGAGCTACGAGCAGTACTTC. It codes for CASSYLGPSYEQYF. The chain uses TRBV6-5 and TRBJ2-7; either TRBD1 or TRBD2 may supply D (5 bases each). Germline values: CDR1 MNHEY, CDR2 SVGAGI. With 2 bases removed from V and 3 bases from J, the gap between germline ends came to 11 bases. There are 14 residues in the CDR3.